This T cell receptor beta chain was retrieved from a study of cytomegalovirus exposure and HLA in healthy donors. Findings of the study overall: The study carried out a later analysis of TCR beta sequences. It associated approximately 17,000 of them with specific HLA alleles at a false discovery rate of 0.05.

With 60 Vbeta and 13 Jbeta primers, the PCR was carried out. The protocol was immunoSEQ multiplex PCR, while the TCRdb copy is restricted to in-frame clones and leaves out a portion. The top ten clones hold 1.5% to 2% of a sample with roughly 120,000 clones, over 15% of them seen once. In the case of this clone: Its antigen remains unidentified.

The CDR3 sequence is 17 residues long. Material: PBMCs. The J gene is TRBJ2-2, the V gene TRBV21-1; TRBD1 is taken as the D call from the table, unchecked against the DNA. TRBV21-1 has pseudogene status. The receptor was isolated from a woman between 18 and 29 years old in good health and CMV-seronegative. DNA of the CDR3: TGTGCCAGCAGCTCCATGGCAGGGGGCAAGAAGGGCGGGGAGCTGTTTTTT. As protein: CASSSMAGGKKGGELFF.